This T cell receptor beta chain was retrieved from a study of blood T cell repertoires in COVID-19. The overall study: Both acute and convalescent COVID-19 samples were obtained from the United States, Italy and Spain. Sample material is recorded as cDNA or gDNA derived from T cells, B-cell-depleted T cells, or PBMCs.

The CDR3 contains 14 residues. The ends lost 5 bases at V and 8 bases at J; junction bases unmatched: 9. CDR1 and CDR2 (germline): SGHVS, FQNEAQ. As processed by the authors: Scientists estimated how many nucleated cells there were by amplifying reference gene primers. The repertoire was sequenced with immunoSEQ multiplex PCR; TCRdb's copy has only in-frame clones and lacks some. V and J calls and clone size are given by that table; D and trimming were obtained from the DNA. The repertoire holds about 74,000 clones, with 70% to 80% as singletons. This TCR was sampled from a human donor in a cohort sampled during active COVID-19. The sample taken for sequencing was peripheral blood. V and J are TRBV7-8 and TRBJ1-2, with 9 bases identical to TRBD1. The CDR3 reads CASSLTTGGEGYTF. In DNA form, the CDR3 reads TGTGCCAGCAGCCTTACCACAGGGGGCGAAGGCTACACCTTC.